This TCR beta chain was recorded in a study of blood T cell repertoires in COVID-19 (dated by TCRdb to between 2020 and 2021). With regard to the full study: The collaborator samples originated in the United States, Italy and Spain and spanned the acute and convalescent phases of COVID-19. The prospective study material was composed of cDNA or gDNA derived from T cells, B-cell-depleted T cells, or PBMCs. Subjects who had been exposed to COVID-19, were actively infected with it, or had recovered from it provided the deeply sampled blood TCRbeta repertoires that made up the dataset. The repertoires were made available in a free public database intended to serve as a resource for research on the immune response to SARS-CoV-2. Samples came from the ongoing ImmuneRACE study (first 160 participants) plus 1,254 subjects from 6 global collaborators. Nearly every sample came with metadata listing a de-identified subject ID, COVID-19 status, age in years and sex. Where available, HLA class I and class II types were taken from metadata supplied by the sample provider and were not determined by assay-based typing. Broader findings and caveats from the paper: Clinical and demographic metadata were provided uncurated, with the amount varying by source and participant.

Whole blood was collected in K2EDTA tubes by collaborating institutions according to the institutions' own protocols. Collaborator samples were shipped for TCRbeta analysis as frozen whole blood, isolated PBMCs, or DNA extracted from either sample type. Turning to this clone: It has no known antigen specificity. No base qualities exist here, and no much larger clone lies one base off it.

The immunoSEQ Assay, a bias-controlled multiplex PCR, was used to amplify TCRbeta CDR3 regions from genomic DNA. The study's processing was this. The number of nucleated cells in each sample was estimated by amplification of reference gene primers within the assay. To quantify the absolute abundance of each unique TCRbeta CDR3 rearrangement, sequence reads were collapsed and filtered. For each sample, productive Simpson clonality was calculated as the square root of Simpson's diversity index over productive rearrangements. In TCRdb, the immuneACCESS table is reduced to in-frame sequences with V and J assigned. These tables do not hold every clone; where another copy was compared, an unresolved V gene accounts for under half, and the others remain unexplained. V and J calls and clone size follow that table, whereas D and trimming were derived from the DNA. This sample is represented by under 65,000 clones; 75% to 90% of them were singletons. In total, the top ten clones hold around 1.5% of the sample.

The specimen was peripheral blood. The TCR originated in a man in his 60s with acute or convalescent COVID-19.

At the DNA level, the sequence is TGTGCCAGCAGTGAATCCTCAGGGAACAATCAGCCCCAGCATTTT. Protein translation: CASSESSGNNQPQHF. The V and J genes are TRBV6-4 and TRBJ1-5; TRBD1 is possibly the D segment (5 matching bases). From its cysteine to its phenylalanine, the CDR3 spans 15 amino acids. Only the CDR3 part of the read is kept: 45 bases, read in frame from the first base. From a lookup of the germline V gene, CDR1 and CDR2 are MRHNA and SNTAGT. The germline ends are 12 bases apart after V is trimmed by 3 bases and J by 3 bases.